Following are 29 T cell receptor beta chains from one sample sequenced in a study of regulatory T cells in long-lasting Graves disease. For TCR beta, libraries came from iRepertoire HTBI primers and Arm-PCR of CDR3 regions. TCRdb fed the multiplex PCR reads into MiXCR, producing one record per CDR3 protein. The sample records 410,000 or so distinct CDR3 sequences, about 16% being singletons. The time point is: newly diagnosed GD, antithyroid drugs for less than 3 months. The TCR library was made from RNA that had been extracted from PBMCs in TRIzol. These same records also appear under a second study, on T cells in Graves' hyperthyroidism and ophthalmopathy.

Specimen: peripheral blood mononuclear cells (PBMCs), collected at new diagnosis, from a patient treated with antithyroid drugs. The receptors here all came from a woman aged 25 to 39 with Graves disease.

This clonotype turned up a few times. The J gene is TRBJ2-2, the V gene TRBV19; D is uncertain. The CDR3 spans 15 residues. Germline CDR1 reads LNHDA; CDR2 reads SQIVND (reference sequence). The V and J ends lost 3 bases and 6 bases respectively, with 14 bases between them. The CDR3 reads CASSMRLPRAGELFF. For the CDR3, the DNA is TGTGCCAGTAGTATGAGGTTACCCCGTGCCGGGGAGCTGTTTTTT. The variable domain in full, completed from reference TRBV19 and TRBJ2-2, reads DGGITQSPKYLFRKEGQNVTLSCEQNLNHDAMYWYRQDPGQGLRLIYYSQIVNDFQKGDIAEGYSVSREKKESFPLTVTSAQKNPTAFYLCASSMRLPRAGELFFGEGSRLTVL.

The V gene is TRBV19, the J gene TRBJ1-1, with D possibly matching TRBD1 (5 bases). Per the germline V gene, CDR1 is LNHDA and CDR2 is SQIVND (reference sequence). The CDR3 is 15 amino acids. V was cut by 9 bases and J by 6 bases, with 23 bases left in between. This CDR3 is CASQAARGTYSEAFF. The CDR3, as DNA: TGTGCCAGCCAAGCGGCCCGGGGCACATATTCTGAAGCTTTCTTT.

Remarks on this clonotype: It may be a read error: a sequence one base away is much more abundant. The rearrangement joins TRBV6-5 to TRBJ2-7, with 7 bases matching TRBD2. The J segment lost 6 bases and the V segment lost 4 bases, leaving 24 bases of the junction unmatched. Germline V gene data show CDR1 as MNHEY and CDR2 as SVGAGI. The CDR3 is made up of 19 amino acids. The CDR3 nucleotides read TGTGCCAGCAGTTGCACAACTAGCGTGTTAAGCCCTGGGCTGGTCGAGCAGTACTTC. Translated: CASSCTTSVLSPGLVEQYF.

This clonotype was seen ten or more times. The chain combines TRBV4-1 with TRBJ2-2, with 8 positions matching TRBD2. The CDR3 runs to 14 residues. Per the germline V gene, CDR1 is MGHRA and CDR2 is YSYEKL. Trimming cost V 2 bases and J 8 bases; bases outside gene matches: 4. CDR3 residues: CASSQSGSGGELFF. DNA for the CDR3: TGCGCCAGCAGCCAAAGCGGGAGTGGAGGGGAGCTGTTTTTT.

The V call is TRBV24-1, the J call TRBJ2-3, with 11 nucleotides matching TRBD2. Trimming cost V 4 bases and J 8 bases; bases outside gene matches: 13. Germline assignment: CDR1 KGHDR and CDR2 SFDVKD. The CDR3 loop spans 17 amino acids. CDR3 region: CATSDSLAGEGSGTQYF. As DNA, the CDR3 is TGTGCCACCAGTGACTCACTAGCGGGAGAAGGTTCTGGTACGCAGTATTTT.

V is TRBV7-9 and J is TRBJ2-5; 13 nucleotides align to TRBD2. The CDR3 contains 16 residues. Losses at the gene ends were 2 bases for V and 5 bases for J; bases not matched to a gene: 5. Germline loops: CDR1 SEHNR, CDR2 FQNEAQ (reference sequence). The CDR3: CASSLPATSGGETQYF. The CDR3, as DNA: TGTGCCAGCAGCTTACCGGCGACTAGCGGGGGGGAGACCCAGTACTTC.

There are many counts of this clonotype. The rearrangement uses TRBV4-1 and TRBJ1-1; 7 bases fit TRBD1. The CDR3 length is 15 residues. The V gene end was trimmed by 5 bases and the J gene end by 1 base; junction bases not matched to a gene: 7. Germline V lookup: CDR1 MGHRA, CDR2 YSYEKL. The CDR3 DNA follows: TGCGCCAGCAGCAGCCGACAGGGTAAGAACACTGAAGCTTTCTTT. Residues: CASSSRQGKNTEAFF.

This clonotype was counted once. A much larger clone differs from this one at a single base, so this may be a read error. This rearrangement joins TRBV3-1 to TRBJ1-6, with 9 positions matching TRBD1. The CDR3 extends over 16 amino acids. With 3 bases clipped from V and 11 bases from J, the junction kept 11 bases outside the gene matches. Germline CDR1 LGHDT, CDR2 YNNKEL (reference sequence). The CDR3 sequence: CASSHSRQGVGTPLHF. The CDR3 DNA sequence: TGTGCCAGCAGCCATAGCCGACAGGGGGTAGGGACACCCCTCCACTTT.

In this sample, this clonotype turned up a few times. V is TRBV9 and J is TRBJ2-7; D is perhaps TRBD1 or TRBD2 (5 bases each). V dropped 3 bases and J dropped 3 bases, with 19 bases sitting between them. This CDR3 has 16 amino acids. The V gene's germline CDR1 is SGDLS and CDR2 YYNGEE. For the CDR3, the DNA is TGTGCCAGCAGCGCGCCTACCGAGGGGACGAGCTACGAGCAGTACTTC. It yields the protein CASSAPTEGTSYEQYF.

This clonotype was detected ten times or more. The chain carries TRBV12-3 or TRBV12-4 and TRBJ1-5; tentative D call: TRBD1 (5 bases). The CDR3 totals 14 residues. The V end lost 1 base, the J end lost 4 bases, and 8 bases lay between the germline ends. The DNA for the CDR3 is TGTGCCAGCAGTTTAGGGGGCAGAAATCAGCCCCAGCATTTT. Its translation: CASSLGGRNQPQHF.

This clonotype was observed a handful of times. In nucleotides, the CDR3 is TGTGCCACCAGCAGAGTCCGGAACACTGAAGCTTTCTTT. It is translated as CATSRVRNTEAFF. The rearrangement links TRBV15 to TRBJ1-1; D not certain. The germline V gene encodes CDR1 LNHNV and CDR2 YYDKDF (reference sequence). V was trimmed by 1 base and J by 1 base, leaving 4 bases between them. This CDR3 spans 13 amino acids.

This rearrangement joins TRBV5-1 to TRBJ2-5; 9 positions match TRBD1. Germline V gene lookup returns CDR1 SGHRS and CDR2 YFSETQ. The CDR3 totals 16 residues. Trimming cost V 4 bases and J 2 bases; bases outside gene matches: 9. The CDR3 nucleotides are TGCGCCAGCAGCCCAGGGGACAGGGCATCACAAGAGACCCAGTACTTC. It codes for CASSPGDRASQETQYF.

As concerns this clonotype: This may be a read error, as it is one base from a much larger clone. The gene calls are TRBV12-3 or TRBV12-4 and TRBJ2-1; 13 nucleotides align to TRBD2. With V trimmed by 5 bases and J by 9 bases, 7 bases remained unmatched. CDR3 length: 15 amino acids. DNA for the CDR3: TGTGCCAGCAGTCGTACCGGGACTAGCGGGACTGAGCAGTTCTTC. Encoded protein: CASSRTGTSGTEQFF.

This clonotype was seen at least ten times. This chain connects TRBV12-3 or TRBV12-4 to TRBJ2-7; TRBD1 matches 7 bases. Trimming removed 6 bases from V and 7 bases from J; junction bases left unmatched: 15. This CDR3 has 15 amino acids. The DNA of the CDR3 is TGTGCCAGCAGCCGAGGGGACAGACTTCCTTATGAGCAGTACTTC. This gives the protein CASSRGDRLPYEQYF.

This clonotype was seen at least ten times. This chain links TRBV5-5 with TRBJ2-3; no clear D gene. V lost 4 bases and J 4 bases, leaving 10 bases between the germline ends. CDR1 and CDR2 from the germline V gene are SGHKS and YYEKEE (reference sequence). This CDR3 is built from 13 residues. CDR3 sequence: CASSLSEADTQYF. The CDR3 coding sequence is TGTGCCAGCAGCCTCAGCGAAGCAGATACGCAGTATTTT.

Only a few counts were recorded for this clonotype. The CDR3 protein is CASSPPGTGANVLTF. The CDR3 nucleotides read TGTGCCAGCAGTCCCCCGGGCACCGGGGCCAACGTCCTGACTTTC. The V and J genes are TRBV27 and TRBJ2-6; D gene ambiguous. Trimming removed 5 bases at V and 4 bases at J, with 12 bases between. The CDR3 consists of 15 residues. Per germline, CDR1 MNHEY and CDR2 SMNVEV (reference sequence).

The chain carries TRBV11-2 and TRBJ2-3; TRBD2 matches 10 bases. The tail of the sequence fits TRBJ2-5 better, so the J call may be wrong. Germline assignment: CDR1 SGHAT and CDR2 FQNNGV. The CDR3 contains 17 residues. CDR3 sequence: CASSPGASGRAGETQYF. The DNA for the CDR3 is TGTGCCAGCAGCCCCGGGGCCAGCGGGAGGGCGGGAGAGACCCAGTACTTC.

The V and J genes are TRBV4-2 and TRBJ2-2; TRBD2 matches at 11 bases. The CDR3 runs 17 residues. Germline V gives CDR1 LGHNA, CDR2 YNFKEQ. V gave up 4 bases and J gave up 4 bases; unmatched junction bases: 8. As DNA, the CDR3 is TGTGCCAGCAGCCTCCTACTAGCGGGAGACTCCACCGGGGAGCTGTTTTTT. This translates into CASSLLLAGDSTGELFF.

The table lists this clonotype with many counts. The rearrangement links TRBV7-6 to TRBJ2-1; D is possibly TRBD2 (5 bases). Between the trimmed V and J ends, which lost 5 bases and 11 bases, there was a span of 13 bases. This CDR3 is 12 amino acids long. Germline lookup yields CDR1 SGHVS and CDR2 FNYEAQ. The chain's CDR3 is CASSPSGGQQFF. For the CDR3, the DNA is TGTGCCAGCAGCCCCAGTGGCGGGCAGCAGTTCTTC.

A few counts support this clonotype. The rearrangement uses TRBV2 and TRBJ2-3; 11 nucleotides agree with TRBD2. This CDR3 is built from 17 residues. Germline CDR1 SNHLY, CDR2 FYNNEI. After removal of 8 bases from V and 4 bases from J, the junction contained 14 bases not matched to a gene. The CDR3 coding sequence is TGTGCCAGCCAGATTCCGGGACTAGCGGCGGGACCAGATACGCAGTATTTT. Translation gives CASQIPGLAAGPDTQYF.

The chain links TRBV9 to TRBJ2-1, with TRBD2 matching over 11 bases. The CDR3 runs to 21 residues. Looked up from germline, CDR1 is SGDLS and CDR2 is YYNGEE. V was pared by 2 bases and J by 5 bases, with 21 bases of the junction left unmatched. The CDR3 loop is CASSVPKGASSGRYGDNEQFF. CDR3 bases: TGTGCCAGCAGCGTTCCCAAGGGTGCGTCTAGCGGGAGGTATGGAGACAATGAGCAGTTCTTC.

V usage is TRBV27 and J usage is TRBJ2-3; 11 bases fit TRBD2. This CDR3 has 16 residues. V shed 3 bases, J shed 10 bases, and the junction held 12 bases outside the gene matches. Per germline, CDR1 MNHEY and CDR2 SMNVEV (reference sequence). The CDR3 DNA is TGTGCCAGCAGTTTTCGGGTAGCGGGAGGGCCATATCCGCAGTATTTT. Encoded protein: CASSFRVAGGPYPQYF.

There are a few counts of this clonotype. The CDR3 DNA reads TGTGCCACCTTCCGGGAAGGGACAGATACGCAGTATTTT. This codes for CATFREGTDTQYF. This chain uses TRBV15 with TRBJ2-3, with D possibly matching TRBD2 (5 bases). The V gene's germline CDR1 is LNHNV and CDR2 YYDKDF (reference sequence). V gave up 8 bases and J gave up 3 bases, with 12 bases separating them. This CDR3 comprises 13 residues.

This clonotype occurred many times. The rearrangement joins TRBV7-9 to TRBJ2-1, with 9 positions matching TRBD2. The CDR3 is 15 residues long. CDR1 is SEHNR and CDR2 is FQNEAQ in the germline V gene (reference sequence). V trimming: 9 bases; J trimming: 3 bases; junction bases outside the gene matches: 9. Here the CDR3 reads CASQFAGGIYNEQFF. CDR3 coding DNA: TGTGCCAGTCAGTTCGCGGGAGGGATCTACAATGAGCAGTTCTTC.

In regard to this clonotype: A far larger clone is off by one base, so a read error is likely. This chain uses TRBV7-9 with TRBJ1-1; D is undetermined. CDR3 length: 13 amino acids. Per the germline V gene, CDR1 is SEHNR and CDR2 is FQNEAQ (reference sequence). CDR3 sequence reads: CACSLAANTEAFF. CDR3 DNA: TGTGCCTGCAGCTTAGCAGCGAACACTGAAGCTTTCTTT.

This clonotype appeared many times. This chain links TRBV30 with TRBJ1-4; D uncertain. This CDR3 contains 12 residues. Germline CDR1 GTSNPN, CDR2 SVGIG (reference sequence). V was shortened by 5 bases and J by 4 bases, with 8 bases between the two germline ends. The CDR3 spells CAWDGNNEKLFF. CDR3 DNA: TGTGCCTGGGACGGAAATAATGAAAAACTGTTTTTT.

This clonotype appeared a few times. The V and J genes are TRBV5-6 and TRBJ2-1; D not certain. V dropped 3 bases and J dropped 3 bases, with 13 bases sitting between them. This CDR3 spans 15 amino acids. Per germline, CDR1 SGHDT and CDR2 YYEEEE. CDR3 sequence (DNA): TGTGCCAGCAGCTCACAGTCAAGGCTCTACAATGAGCAGTTCTTC. Its translation is CASSSQSRLYNEQFF.

This clonotype was observed many times. The rearrangement links TRBV30 to TRBJ2-4; 10 bases fit TRBD2. J gave up 8 bases and V 4 bases, and 5 bases lay outside the gene matches. Looked up from germline, CDR1 is GTSNPN and CDR2 is SVGIG (reference sequence). The CDR3 contains 13 residues. The CDR3 is CAWTLAGVHIQYF. For the CDR3, the DNA is TGTGCCTGGACCCTAGCGGGAGTACACATTCAGTACTTC. The full variable domain, its missing parts supplied by reference TRBV30 and TRBJ2-4, is SQTIHQWPATLVQPVGSPLSLECTVEGTSNPNLYWYRQAAGRGLQLLFYSVGIGQISSEVPQNLSASRPQDRQFILSSKKLLLSDSGFYLCAWTLAGVHIQYFGAGTRLSVL.

The rearrangement links TRBV27 to TRBJ1-3, with unresolved D. This CDR3 comprises 14 residues. The ends were cut back, 0 bases at V and 14 bases at J, with 17 bases in the middle. CDR1 MNHEY and CDR2 SMNVEV come from the germline V gene (reference sequence). The CDR3 bases are TGTGCCAGCAGTTTATCGGTTACCGTCAACGAAGTATATTTT. Amino acids: CASSLSVTVNEVYF.